The 8 T cell receptor beta chains presented below share a single source sample, sequenced in a study of T-cell reconstitution after alpha-beta-depleted transplantation in children. Study-level points and caveats: A year had passed since transplant, and T-cell counts and diversity by then came mostly from newly produced T cells.

No antigen is known for these receptors. Unique molecular identifiers were used in preparing the TCRbeta library. TCRdb recomputed calls from the PCR reads with MiXCR, one row per CDR3 protein. The profile shows fewer than 350,000 distinct CDR3 sequences, just over 7.5% of them singletons. Sequencing was performed on peripheral blood, taken 360 days after TCRalphabeta/CD19-depleted stem cell transplant. Every receptor here comes from a female patient between 2 and 10 years old who had a stem cell transplant for Fanconi anemia, so the T cells may come from the graft donor.

This clonotype was recorded a few times. The chain links TRBV6-1 to TRBJ1-2, with no clear D. Trimming removed 7 bases at V and 7 bases at J, with 22 bases between. This CDR3 contains 15 residues. Looked up from germline, CDR1 is MNHNS and CDR2 is SASEGT. Written as DNA, the CDR3 is TGTGCCAGCAAGATCGGAGGGCCCCAATCTATTGGCTACACCTTC. Its protein product is CASKIGGPQSIGYTF.

This chain uses TRBV11-3 with TRBJ2-5; D call uncertain. Germline V gene sequence: CDR1 SGHNT, CDR2 YENEEA. There are 12 residues in the CDR3. The germline V and J ends were trimmed by 3 bases and 6 bases, with 8 bases remaining between them. CDR3 residues: CASSFGIKTQYF. For the CDR3, the DNA is TGTGCCAGCAGCTTTGGGATAAAGACCCAGTACTTC.

This clonotype has a count of ten or more. The chain couples TRBV28 to TRBJ2-1; 9 bases map to TRBD1. The germline V gene has CDR1 MDHEN and CDR2 SYDVKM. This CDR3 comprises 16 residues. After removal of 6 bases from V and 5 bases from J, the junction contained 11 bases not matched to a gene. The CDR3 nucleotides read TGTGCCAGCAGATCTAACAGGGGGCTATGGGACAATGAGCAGTTCTTC. Protein: CASRSNRGLWDNEQFF.

This clonotype showed up just a few times. The chain employs TRBV2 and TRBJ2-5, with D perhaps TRBD1 or TRBD2 (6 bases each). CDR3 length equals 11 residues. Germline V gene sequence: CDR1 SNHLY, CDR2 FYNNEI. Trimming left V 8 bases short and J 4 bases short, with 8 bases between. Written as DNA, the CDR3 is TGTGCCAGCGGGGGGCGAGAGACCCAGTACTTC. This gives the protein CASGGRETQYF. Supplemented by reference TRBV2 and TRBJ2-5, the full variable domain reads EPEVTQTPSHQVTQMGQEVILRCVPISNHLYFYWYRQILGQKVEFLVSFYNNEISEKSEIFDDQFSVERPDGSNFTLKIRSTKLEDSAMYFCASGGRETQYFGPGTRLLVL.

This clonotype was seen a handful of times. The genes are TRBV7-2 and TRBJ1-1; 10 bases fit TRBD1. The ends lost 2 bases at V and 4 bases at J; junction bases unmatched: 10. CDR3 length: 17 amino acids. Germline CDR1 and CDR2: SGHTA and FQGNSA. In DNA form, the CDR3 reads TGTGCCAGCAGCTTATTTACGGGACAGGGGTTGAGCACTGAAGCTTTCTTT. Residues: CASSLFTGQGLSTEAFF.

The table lists this clonotype with a few counts. V and J are TRBV14 and TRBJ1-2; unclear D gene. Trimming left V 0 bases short and J 4 bases short, with 9 bases between. The CDR3 extends over 14 amino acids. Germline lookup yields CDR1 SGHDN and CDR2 FVKESK. The CDR3 nucleotides are TGTGCCAGCAGCCAAGAATCGCGGTTCTATGGCTACACCTTC. Its translation: CASSQESRFYGYTF.

In this sample, this clonotype turned up many times. This rearrangement joins TRBV12-3 or TRBV12-4 to TRBJ2-1; 9 nucleotides match TRBD2. V shed 4 bases, J shed 6 bases, and the junction held 10 bases outside the gene matches. This CDR3 is built from 16 residues. The CDR3 region is CASSSPRGGAGNEQFF. CDR3 in DNA: TGTGCCAGCAGTTCTCCTCGCGGGGGGGCGGGCAATGAGCAGTTCTTC.

This clonotype was observed at least ten times. This CDR3 is CASSFLGTSNTGELFF. The CDR3 region has the DNA TGCGCCAGCAGCTTTTTAGGGACTTCGAACACCGGGGAGCTGTTTTTT. This chain connects TRBV5-1 to TRBJ2-2; possible D gene TRBD2, 6 bases. CDR1 is SGHRS, CDR2 YFSETQ, per germline. V gave up 2 bases and J gave up 0 bases, with 11 bases separating them. The CDR3 loop spans 16 amino acids. The variable domain in full, with the rest retrieved from reference TRBV5-1 and TRBJ2-2, is KAGVTQTPRYLIKTRGQQVTLSCSPISGHRSVSWYQQTPGQGLQFLFEYFSETQRNKGNFPGRFSGRQFSNSRSEMNVSTLELGDSALYLCASSFLGTSNTGELFFGEGSRLTVL.